The T cell receptor (beta chain) under discussion was sequenced for a study of cytomegalovirus exposure and HLA in healthy donors. The protocol was immunoSEQ multiplex PCR, while the TCRdb copy is restricted to in-frame clones and leaves out a portion. The table has around 220,000 clones, 65% to 85% seen once; the top ten hold around an eighth. The CDR3 sequence is 12 residues long. With 0 bases removed from V and 5 bases from J, the gap between germline ends came to 5 bases. Looked up from germline, CDR1 is SGHRS and CDR2 is YFSETQ. Concerning this clone itself: Other nucleotide sequences in the sample specify the same CDR3.

The clonotype comes from a woman between 25 and 40 years old in good health and CMV-seropositive. This chain links TRBV5-1 with TRBJ1-2; D gene unclear. The sequenced sample consisted of PBMCs. This CDR3 reads CASSLAGYGYTF. The CDR3 coding sequence is TGCGCCAGCAGCTTGGCGGGTTATGGCTACACCTTC.